This T cell receptor beta chain was sequenced for a study of blood T cell repertoires in COVID-19. Across the study: Samples came from the United States, Italy and Spain, spanning acute and convalescent COVID-19. PBMCs, B-cell-depleted T cells, or T cells were the source of the cDNA or gDNA that made up the material.

The CDR3 is 16 amino acids. The germline V gene encodes CDR1 MNHEY and CDR2 SVGAGI. V was pared by 2 bases and J by 5 bases, with 11 bases of the junction left unmatched. TCRdb's table, derived via immunoSEQ multiplex PCR, lists solely in-frame clones and lacks some. The sample lists around 100,000 clones, roughly four fifths occurring once. The V gene is TRBV6-5, the J gene TRBJ2-7; 8 bases line up with TRBD1. Sequenced sample: peripheral blood. This sequence was found in a man in his 70s with active or convalescent COVID-19. The CDR3 protein is CASSYGSLTGVDEQYF. The DNA for the CDR3 is TGTGCCAGCAGTTACGGATCCTTGACAGGGGTCGACGAGCAGTACTTC.